These 13 T cell receptor beta chains were all obtained from the same sample, sequenced in a study of cytomegalovirus exposure and HLA in healthy donors. With 60 Vbeta and 13 Jbeta primers, the PCR was carried out. This table comes from immunoSEQ multiplex PCR, and its TCRdb copy is limited to in-frame clones, with some not included. The sample lists 200,000 to 250,000 clones, roughly 83% occurring once. The sample comprised PBMCs. The source of these receptors is a boy between 2 and 15 years old in good health and CMV-seronegative.

Of note for this clone: The junction and the germline gene differ at one end; a read error may be behind it. The chain recombines TRBV4-1 with TRBJ2-2; D gene uncertain. The germline V gene has CDR1 MGHRA and CDR2 YSYEKL. This CDR3 spans 12 amino acids. The CDR3 sequence: CASRQDAGELFF. The CDR3 DNA is TGCGCCAGCAGACAAGACGCCGGGGAGCTGTTTTTT.

The chain uses TRBV5-6 and TRBJ2-6, with TRBD1 matching over 7 bases. CDR3 size: 18 residues. The V and J ends lost 2 bases and 1 base, in that order; junction bases with no gene match: 9. Germline V gives CDR1 SGHDT, CDR2 YYEEEE. The CDR3 reads CASSLAVLTGSGANVLTF. The CDR3 nucleotides are TGTGCCAGCAGCTTAGCAGTCCTGACAGGGTCTGGGGCCAACGTCCTGACTTTC. Filled out from reference TRBV5-6 and TRBJ2-6, the complete variable domain reads DAGVTQSPTHLIKTRGQQVTLRCSPKSGHDTVSWYQQALGQGPQFIFQYYEEEERQRGNFPDRFSGHQFPNYSSELNVNALLLGDSALYLCASSLAVLTGSGANVLTFGAGSRLTVL.

V and J are TRBV10-3 and TRBJ2-1; 11 bases map to TRBD2. Germline V CDR1 and CDR2: ENHRY, SYGVKD. The CDR3 sequence is 16 residues long. The V segment lost 6 bases and the J segment 0 bases; nucleotides outside the gene matches: 4. The CDR3 spells CAIRTSGNDSYNEQFF. In DNA, the CDR3 is TGTGCCATCAGGACTAGCGGGAACGACTCCTACAATGAGCAGTTCTTC.

The CDR3 region is CASSYTHTGNGYTF. The CDR3 DNA sequence: TGTGCCAGCAGTTATACCCACACAGGGAACGGCTACACCTTC. The V gene is TRBV27, the J gene TRBJ1-2; perhaps TRBD1 as D (6 bases). The CDR3 is 14 residues long. V lost 4 bases to trimming and J lost 8 bases, with 17 bases between them. Per the germline V gene, CDR1 is MNHEY and CDR2 is SMNVEV (reference sequence).

CDR3 protein: CASSKEVNYGYTF. In DNA, the CDR3 is TGTGCCAGCAGCAAGGAGGTCAACTATGGCTACACCTTC. This chain joins TRBV6-4 and TRBJ1-2; the D is unclear. V gave up 6 bases and J gave up 2 bases, with 10 bases separating them. Looked up from germline, CDR1 is MRHNA and CDR2 is SNTAGT. The CDR3 covers 13 residues.

This clone has only a few counts. The chain couples TRBV2 to TRBJ1-2; D is undetermined. The germline V and J ends were trimmed by 4 bases and 4 bases, with 10 bases remaining between them. This CDR3 contains 13 residues. Germline V gives CDR1 SNHLY, CDR2 FYNNEI. CDR3 DNA: TGTGCCAGCAGTGGCGGTCCGGGCTATGGCTACACCTTC. It specifies CASSGGPGYGYTF.

The chain combines TRBV5-1 with TRBJ2-7; 7 nucleotides line up with TRBD1. The CDR3 is made up of 13 amino acids. J was trimmed by 3 bases and V by 4 bases; bases with no gene match: 4. The V gene's germline CDR1 is SGHRS and CDR2 YFSETQ. This CDR3 is CASSGDSYYEQYF. The CDR3 nucleotides are TGCGCCAGCAGCGGGGACAGCTACTACGAGCAGTACTTC.

The chain recombines TRBV5-1 with TRBJ1-2; possibly TRBD1 for D (5 bases). Germline CDR1 and CDR2: SGHRS and YFSETQ. The CDR3 runs 12 residues. Trimming took 4 bases from V and 7 from J, leaving 11 bases between them. CDR3 DNA: TGCGCCAGCAGCCAGTTGGGGGGTGGCTACACCTTC. Protein product: CASSQLGGGYTF.

The chain employs TRBV11-2 and TRBJ2-3; 8 bases map to TRBD2. The CDR3 is 16 amino acids. Trimming removed 5 bases from V and 6 bases from J; junction bases left unmatched: 13. Germline V gives CDR1 SGHAT, CDR2 FQNNGV. The CDR3 nucleotides read TGTGCCAGCAGCACCCGAGGAGCGGGAGATTCGGATACGCAGTATTTT. It encodes CASSTRGAGDSDTQYF. The whole variable domain, remainder taken from reference TRBV11-2 and TRBJ2-3, is EAGVAQSPRYKIIEKRQSVAFWCNPISGHATLYWYQQILGQGPKLLIQFQNNGVVDDSQLPKDRFSAERLKGVDSTLKIQPAKLEDSAVYLCASSTRGAGDSDTQYFGPGTRLTVL.

The V gene is TRBV5-1, the J gene TRBJ1-2; D perhaps matches TRBD1 (6 bases). In germline, CDR1 is SGHRS, CDR2 YFSETQ. The CDR3 consists of 16 residues. Trimming shortened V by 4 bases and J by 4 bases, and 20 bases separated the two germline ends. The CDR3 sequence: CASSPTRQGHIYGYTF. CDR3 DNA sequence: TGCGCCAGCAGCCCGACGCGGCAGGGACACATCTATGGCTACACCTTC.

The genes are TRBV7-9 and TRBJ2-7, with 8 bases lining up with TRBD2. Looked up from germline, CDR1 is SEHNR and CDR2 is FQNEAQ (reference sequence). This CDR3 comprises 15 residues. After removal of 2 bases from V and 5 bases from J, the junction contained 8 bases not matched to a gene. CDR3 loop: CASSLTGTSRHEQYF. The CDR3 nucleotides read TGTGCCAGCAGCTTAACTGGGACTAGTCGCCACGAGCAGTACTTC. The full variable domain, in which reference TRBV7-9 and TRBJ2-7 provide the parts outside the CDR3, is DTGVSQNPRHKITKRGQNVTFRCDPISEHNRLYWYRQTLGQGPEFLTYFQNEAQLEKSRLLSDRFSAERPKGSFSTLEIQRTEQGDSAMYLCASSLTGTSRHEQYFGPGTRLTVT.

CDR3: CASSLSAGQNTEAFF. For the CDR3, the DNA is TGTGCCAGCAGTTTATCGGCAGGGCAGAACACTGAAGCTTTCTTT. This chain links TRBV27 with TRBJ1-1; maybe TRBD1 (5 bases). CDR1 is MNHEY and CDR2 is SMNVEV in the germline V gene (reference sequence). V was shortened by 0 bases and J by 1 base, with 9 bases between the two germline ends. CDR3 size: 15 residues.

This chain connects TRBV30 to TRBJ1-4, with TRBD1 matching 7 bases. The V and J ends lost 3 bases and 7 bases, in that order; junction bases with no gene match: 8. Germline CDR1 and CDR2: GTSNPN and SVGIG (reference sequence). The length of the CDR3 is 14 residues. CDR3 region: CAWSPTGLSEKLFF. For the CDR3, the DNA is TGTGCCTGGAGCCCGACAGGGCTTAGTGAAAAACTGTTTTTT.